This T cell receptor (beta chain) was obtained from a study of T cell responses to AZD1222 COVID-19 vaccine. Clones were sequenced by immunoSEQ multiplex PCR, and TCRdb holds only the in-frame ones, with some missing. The repertoire holds 100,000 or so clones, with 92% as singletons. Of note for this clone: Antigen: not known.

Study-level findings and limits: Baseline serostatus was positive in only six or seven AZD1222 recipients.

The sequence derives from an adult who received the AZD1222 COVID-19 vaccine. Sample: peripheral blood, taken 28 days after the second AZD1222 dose.

CDR3 amino acids: CASSSGTGSGNTIYF. As DNA, the CDR3 is TGTGCCAGCAGTTCCGGGACAGGGTCCGGAAACACCATATATTTT. The chain carries TRBV5-4 and TRBJ1-3; 9 nucleotides align to TRBD1. Germline assignment: CDR1 SGHNT and CDR2 YYREEE (reference sequence). The CDR3 sequence is 15 residues long. Trimming at V came to 5 bases and at J to 4 bases, leaving 7 bases not matched to a gene. The whole variable domain, remainder taken from reference TRBV5-4 and TRBJ1-3, is ETGVTQSPTHLIKTRGQQVTLRCSSQSGHNTVSWYQQALGQGPQFIFQYYREEENGRGNFPPRFSGLQFPNYSSELNVNALELDDSALYLCASSSGTGSGNTIYFGEGSWLTVV.